This T cell receptor (beta chain) was documented in a study of memory B cells and T cells in multiple sclerosis. As for this clone: Antigen specificity is unknown.

Stimulus-free culture yielded autoproliferating CFSE-dim and non-proliferating CFSE-high T cells, each sequenced separately. Pooled replicate wells came from around 5x10^7 CFSE-labeled PBMCs cultured approximately seven days without stimulus. The data were produced by immunoSEQ multiplex PCR, yet TCRdb's version contains in-frame clones alone and is incomplete. Among 40,000 to 50,000 clones listed, about four fifths were seen once. The sequence derives from a human donor with multiple sclerosis. The sample comprised PBMCs from blood kept in culture.

In DNA form, the CDR3 reads TGTGCCAGCAGCGTAAGGGGGGCTTCCTACAATGAGCAGTTCTTC. This translates into CASSVRGASYNEQFF. The chain joins TRBV9 to TRBJ2-1; D may correspond to TRBD1 or TRBD2 (6 bases each). V lost 1 base and J 1 base, leaving 9 bases between the germline ends. This CDR3 is 15 amino acids long. CDR1 is SGDLS, CDR2 YYNGEE, per germline.